The entry below gives a single T cell receptor (beta chain) sequence along with its context. Time point described: baseline pretreatment blood. Treatment specified: 15 Gy SBRT to primary tumor, nephrectomy 4 weeks later. V was cut by 0 bases and J by 1 base, with 7 bases left in between. The germline CDR1 and CDR2 sequences are SGDLS and YYNGEE. CDR3 length: 14 residues. Sequenced by immunoSEQ multiplex PCR; TCRdb stores in-frame clones only, minus some. The sample gives some 150,000 clones, around four fifths of which show up once; under 30% is in the top ten. The source of the sample is a study of radiation and T cells in renal cell carcinoma.

V usage is TRBV9 and J usage is TRBJ1-2; D gene ambiguous. This clonotype was obtained from a woman between 50 and 59 years old with renal cell carcinoma. The specimen comprised blood, sampled from a patient whose treatment included radiotherapy and nephrectomy. The CDR3 DNA follows: TGTGCCAGCAGCGTAGGAGGGATTAACTATGGCTACACCTTC. Its translation: CASSVGGINYGYTF.